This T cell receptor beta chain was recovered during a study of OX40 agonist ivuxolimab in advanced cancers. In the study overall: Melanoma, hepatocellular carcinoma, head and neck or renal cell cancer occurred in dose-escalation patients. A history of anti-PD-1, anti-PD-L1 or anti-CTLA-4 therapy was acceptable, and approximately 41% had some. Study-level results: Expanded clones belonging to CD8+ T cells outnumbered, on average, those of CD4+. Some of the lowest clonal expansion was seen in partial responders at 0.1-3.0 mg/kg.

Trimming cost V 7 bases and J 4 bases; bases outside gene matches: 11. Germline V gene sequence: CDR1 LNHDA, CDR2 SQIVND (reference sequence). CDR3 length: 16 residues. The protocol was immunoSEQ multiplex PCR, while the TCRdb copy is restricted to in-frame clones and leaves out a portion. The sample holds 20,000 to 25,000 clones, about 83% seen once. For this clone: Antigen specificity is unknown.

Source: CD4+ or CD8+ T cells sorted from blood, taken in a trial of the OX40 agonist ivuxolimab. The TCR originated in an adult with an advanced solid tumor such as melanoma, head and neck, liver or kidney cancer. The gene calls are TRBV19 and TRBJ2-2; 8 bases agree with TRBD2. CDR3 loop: CASTPAGGGSTGELFF. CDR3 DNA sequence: TGTGCCAGTACTCCGGCGGGGGGAGGCAGCACCGGGGAGCTGTTTTTT.